This T cell receptor beta chain is from a study of shared clonotypes between healthy human individuals. Trimming shortened V by 8 bases and J by 5 bases, and 22 bases separated the two germline ends. The CDR3 runs 15 residues. The germline V gene has CDR1 SEHNR and CDR2 FQNEAQ (reference sequence). Here immunoSEQ multiplex PCR was the method, and the copy in TCRdb shows in-frame clones only, minus some. This sample has 550,000 to 800,000 clones, with approximately 74% found just once. The receptor's source is a woman in her twenties or thirties in good health. Sequencing input: memory CD4+ T cells sorted from blood. Subset in this sample: CD45RA-negative fraction. V usage is TRBV7-9 and J usage is TRBJ2-7, with a weak D call TRBD2 (6 bases). The CDR3 sequence is CASANTRLGRDEQYF. DNA of the CDR3: TGTGCCAGCGCCAACACCAGACTAGGCCGAGACGAGCAGTACTTC. Using reference TRBV7-9 and TRBJ2-7 for the parts outside the CDR3, the full variable domain is DTGVSQNPRHKITKRGQNVTFRCDPISEHNRLYWYRQTLGQGPEFLTYFQNEAQLEKSRLLSDRFSAERPKGSFSTLEIQRTEQGDSAMYLCASANTRLGRDEQYFGPGTRLTVT.